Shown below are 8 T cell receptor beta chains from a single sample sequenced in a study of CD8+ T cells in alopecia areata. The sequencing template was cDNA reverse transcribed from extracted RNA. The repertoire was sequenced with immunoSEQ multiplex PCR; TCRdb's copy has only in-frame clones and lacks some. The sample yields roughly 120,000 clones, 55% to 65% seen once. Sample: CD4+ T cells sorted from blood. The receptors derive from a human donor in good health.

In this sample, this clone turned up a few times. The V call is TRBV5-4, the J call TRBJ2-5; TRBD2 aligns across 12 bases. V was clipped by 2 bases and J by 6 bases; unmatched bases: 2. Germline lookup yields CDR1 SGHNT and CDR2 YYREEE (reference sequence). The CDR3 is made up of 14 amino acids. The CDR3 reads CASSFTSGGQTQYF. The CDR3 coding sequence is TGTGCCAGCAGCTTCACTAGCGGGGGGCAGACCCAGTACTTC.

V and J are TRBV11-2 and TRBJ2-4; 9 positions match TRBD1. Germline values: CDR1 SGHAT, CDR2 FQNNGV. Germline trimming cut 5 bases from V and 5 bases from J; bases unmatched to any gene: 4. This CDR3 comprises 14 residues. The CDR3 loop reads CASSPGQGQNIQYF. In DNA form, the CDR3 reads TGTGCCAGCAGCCCCGGACAGGGGCAAAACATTCAGTACTTC.

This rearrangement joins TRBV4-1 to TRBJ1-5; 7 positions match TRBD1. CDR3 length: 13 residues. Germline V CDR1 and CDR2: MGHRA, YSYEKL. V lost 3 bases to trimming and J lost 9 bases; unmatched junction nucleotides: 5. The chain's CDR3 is CASSQTGYAPQHF. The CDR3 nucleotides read TGCGCCAGCAGCCAGACAGGGTATGCGCCCCAGCATTTT.

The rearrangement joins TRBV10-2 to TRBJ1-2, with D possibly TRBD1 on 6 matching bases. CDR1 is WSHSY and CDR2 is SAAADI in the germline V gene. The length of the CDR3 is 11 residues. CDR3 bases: TGCGCGTGTCACAGGGAGGGCGGCTACACCTTC. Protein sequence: CACHREGGYTF.

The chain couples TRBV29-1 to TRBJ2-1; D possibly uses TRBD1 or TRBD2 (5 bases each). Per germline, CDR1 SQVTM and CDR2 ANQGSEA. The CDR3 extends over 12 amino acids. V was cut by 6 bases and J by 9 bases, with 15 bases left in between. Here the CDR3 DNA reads TGCAGCGTCCTCCAGGGAGTGGGTGAGCAGTTCTTC. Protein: CSVLQGVGEQFF.

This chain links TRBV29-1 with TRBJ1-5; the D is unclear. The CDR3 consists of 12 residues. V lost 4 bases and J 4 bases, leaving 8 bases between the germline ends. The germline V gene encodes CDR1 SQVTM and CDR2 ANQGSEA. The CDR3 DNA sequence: TGCAGCGTTGGGCGGATTAATCAGCCCCAGCATTTT. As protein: CSVGRINQPQHF.

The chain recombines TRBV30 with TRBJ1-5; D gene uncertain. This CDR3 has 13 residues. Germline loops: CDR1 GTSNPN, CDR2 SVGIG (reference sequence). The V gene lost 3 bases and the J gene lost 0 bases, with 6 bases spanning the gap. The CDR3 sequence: CAWSEYSNQPQHF. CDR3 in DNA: TGTGCCTGGAGCGAATATAGCAATCAGCCCCAGCATTTT.

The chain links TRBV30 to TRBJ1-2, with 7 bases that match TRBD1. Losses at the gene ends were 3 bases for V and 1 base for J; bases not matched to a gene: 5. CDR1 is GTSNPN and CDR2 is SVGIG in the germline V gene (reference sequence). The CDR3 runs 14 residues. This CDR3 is CAWRGDRDNYGYTF. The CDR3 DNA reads TGTGCCTGGAGGGGGGACAGAGATAACTATGGCTACACCTTC.